This entry lists 24 T cell receptor beta chains sequenced from one sample in a study of OX40 agonist ivuxolimab in advanced cancers. Libraries were prepared by immunoSEQ multiplex PCR; TCRdb keeps only in-frame clonotypes and omits some of them. The table lists approximately 68,000 clones, around 87% of them singletons. The sample consisted of CD4+ or CD8+ T cells sorted from blood, taken in a trial of the OX40 agonist ivuxolimab. These receptors originate from an adult with an advanced solid tumor such as melanoma, head and neck, liver or kidney cancer.

This chain joins TRBV6-6 and TRBJ2-1; TRBD1 might be the D (6 bases). The CDR3 loop spans 12 amino acids. Looked up from germline, CDR1 is MNHNY and CDR2 is SVGAGI (reference sequence). The V end lost 2 bases, the J end lost 9 bases, and 8 bases lay between the germline ends. CDR3 coding DNA: TGTGCCAGCAGTTACGAGGGGGTTGAGCAGTTCTTC. Protein sequence: CASSYEGVEQFF.

The gene calls are TRBV4-1 and TRBJ2-2; 10 bases align to TRBD2. After removal of 1 base from V and 5 bases from J, the junction contained 7 bases not matched to a gene. There are 17 residues in the CDR3. Per the germline V gene, CDR1 is MGHRA and CDR2 is YSYEKL. The CDR3 nucleotides read TGCGCCAGCAGCCAAGTACCGGGACTAGCGAGGACCGGGGAGCTGTTTTTT. Amino acid sequence: CASSQVPGLARTGELFF.

The gene calls are TRBV18 and TRBJ1-5, with TRBD1 matching 7 bases. The CDR3 loop spans 16 amino acids. Germline CDR1 is KGHSH and CDR2 is LQKENI. With V trimmed by 0 bases and J by 3 bases, 5 bases remained unmatched. The CDR3 DNA reads TGTGCCAGCTCACCACCGACAGGGAGAGACAATCAGCCCCAGCATTTT. Its protein is CASSPPTGRDNQPQHF.

V usage is TRBV2 and J usage is TRBJ2-5; 8 bases align to TRBD1. This CDR3 has 15 residues. V lost 2 bases, J lost 5 bases, and 7 bases stayed unmatched. Germline V lookup: CDR1 SNHLY, CDR2 FYNNEI. The CDR3 coding sequence is TGTGCCAGCAGTGAACGTGCCAGGGGGCGTGAGACCCAGTACTTC. Protein sequence: CASSERARGRETQYF.

The gene calls are TRBV5-1 and TRBJ1-1; 7 bases align to TRBD1. Trimming removed 1 base from V and 3 bases from J; junction bases left unmatched: 12. Germline CDR1 and CDR2: SGHRS and YFSETQ. The CDR3 length is 17 residues. The CDR3 bases are TGCGCCAGCAGCTTGAGAGGGGGCAAGGTTGGGGACACTGAAGCTTTCTTT. Translating gives CASSLRGGKVGDTEAFF.

This clone was picked up one time. For the CDR3, the DNA is TGTGCCAGCAGTTCGCTGACACGCCTGTCGGACATTCAGTACTTC. The encoded protein is CASSSLTRLSDIQYF. The chain carries TRBV28 and TRBJ2-4; D call uncertain. V shed 4 bases and J shed 8 bases, with 18 bases lying between them. Looked up from germline, CDR1 is MDHEN and CDR2 is SYDVKM. The CDR3 runs to 15 residues. Filled out from reference TRBV28 and TRBJ2-4, the complete variable domain reads DVKVTQSSRYLVKRTGEKVFLECVQDMDHENMFWYRQDPGLGLRLIYFSYDVKMKEKGDIPEGYSVSREKKERFSLILESASTNQTSMYLCASSSLTRLSDIQYFGAGTRLSVL.

The chain uses TRBV5-6 and TRBJ2-7; perhaps TRBD1 as D (6 bases). The germline V gene has CDR1 SGHDT and CDR2 YYEEEE. Trimming removed 3 bases from V and 0 bases from J, with 16 bases in between. The CDR3 length is 16 residues. CDR3 in amino acids: CASSSTTGIVSYEQYF. Written as DNA, the CDR3 is TGTGCCAGCAGCTCTACGACAGGCATTGTCTCCTACGAGCAGTACTTC.

The V call is TRBV11-3, the J call TRBJ2-3; D possibly corresponds to TRBD1 (5 bases). Trimming took off 5 bases at V and 4 bases at J, with 10 bases between the two ends. The CDR3 is 13 amino acids. Germline V gene data show CDR1 as SGHNT and CDR2 as YENEEA. The CDR3 DNA is TGTGCCAGCAGCCCCAGGGATGCAGATACGCAGTATTTT. Translation gives CASSPRDADTQYF.

This chain uses TRBV30 with TRBJ1-2; possibly TRBD1 for D (6 bases). The CDR3 covers 15 residues. V lost 2 bases and J 7 bases, leaving 20 bases between the germline ends. Germline V CDR1 and CDR2: GTSNPN, SVGIG (reference sequence). This CDR3 is CAWSPLSPGAGGYTF. CDR3 DNA: TGTGCCTGGAGTCCTCTTTCACCGGGGGCGGGTGGCTACACCTTC.

The V call is TRBV11-2, the J call TRBJ1-2, with TRBD1 matching 8 bases. J gave up 4 bases and V 5 bases, and 3 bases lay outside the gene matches. The length of the CDR3 is 13 residues. Germline values: CDR1 SGHAT, CDR2 FQNNGV. The CDR3: CASSGGTGYGYTF. CDR3 sequence (DNA): TGTGCCAGCAGCGGAGGGACAGGCTATGGCTACACCTTC.

The chain employs TRBV11-3 and TRBJ2-5; D is possibly TRBD2 (6 bases). V was trimmed by 0 bases and J by 5 bases, leaving 13 bases between them. Per the germline V gene, CDR1 is SGHNT and CDR2 is YENEEA. This CDR3 is built from 15 residues. The CDR3 bases are TGTGCCAGCAGCTTAGAACTAACTAGCAAGGAGACCCAGTACTTC. Encoded protein: CASSLELTSKETQYF. The full variable domain, in which reference TRBV11-3 and TRBJ2-5 provide the parts outside the CDR3, is EAGVVQSPRYKIIEKKQPVAFWCNPISGHNTLYWYLQNLGQGPELLIRYENEEAVDDSQLPKDRFSAERLKGVDSTLKIQPAELGDSAVYLCASSLELTSKETQYFGPGTRLLVL.

This chain links TRBV7-9 with TRBJ1-3, with 11 nucleotides matching TRBD1. V lost 5 bases to trimming and J lost 10 bases; unmatched junction nucleotides: 10. The length of the CDR3 is 15 residues. CDR1 is SEHNR and CDR2 is FQNEAQ in the germline V gene (reference sequence). CDR3 bases: TGTGCCAGCAGCCCAGGGACAGGGGGAGAGTGGACCATATATTTT. As protein: CASSPGTGGEWTIYF.

The gene calls are TRBV19 and TRBJ2-6, with D possibly TRBD1 on 6 matching bases. V was cut by 7 bases and J by 1 base, with 8 bases left in between. The germline gives CDR1 LNHDA, CDR2 SQIVND (reference sequence). The CDR3 spans 14 residues. The CDR3 reads CASIGTSGANVLTF. The CDR3 nucleotides are TGTGCCAGTATAGGGACATCTGGGGCCAACGTCCTGACTTTC.

This chain's CDR3 is CASTARGTDSPLHF. DNA of the CDR3: TGTGCCAGTACCGCTAGGGGGACAGATTCACCCCTCCACTTT. V gene TRBV19 combines with J gene TRBJ1-6, with 7 bases fitting TRBD1. The CDR3 loop spans 14 amino acids. The germline V gene encodes CDR1 LNHDA and CDR2 SQIVND (reference sequence). Trimming at V came to 7 bases and at J to 8 bases, leaving 8 bases not matched to a gene. Variable domain in full (rest from reference TRBV19 and TRBJ1-6): DGGITQSPKYLFRKEGQNVTLSCEQNLNHDAMYWYRQDPGQGLRLIYYSQIVNDFQKGDIAEGYSVSREKKESFPLTVTSAQKNPTAFYLCASTARGTDSPLHFGNGTRLTVT.

This chain uses TRBV11-3 with TRBJ2-5; D is perhaps TRBD2 (6 bases). Germline-derived CDR1 and CDR2 are SGHNT and YENEEA. Between the trimmed V and J ends, which lost 0 bases and 5 bases, there was a span of 13 bases. CDR3 length: 15 amino acids. CDR3 residues: CASSLDLAGGETQYF. The CDR3 DNA is TGTGCCAGCAGCTTAGATCTGGCCGGAGGGGAGACCCAGTACTTC.

V usage is TRBV2 and J usage is TRBJ1-2, with 9 bases that match TRBD1. The V segment lost 8 bases and the J segment 3 bases; nucleotides outside the gene matches: 4. Per the germline V gene, CDR1 is SNHLY and CDR2 is FYNNEI. This CDR3 comprises 13 residues. This CDR3 is CASSDRGHYGYTF. The CDR3, as DNA: TGTGCCAGCTCGGACAGGGGCCACTATGGCTACACCTTC.

The chain is built from TRBV19 and TRBJ1-2; no definite D call. V was cut by 8 bases and J by 0 bases, with 13 bases left in between. The CDR3 contains 14 residues. Germline V CDR1 and CDR2: LNHDA, SQIVND (reference sequence). The DNA of the CDR3 is TGTGCCAGTCGAGGAGGGCGGGCTAACTATGGCTACACCTTC. Its protein is CASRGGRANYGYTF.

V usage is TRBV5-1 and J usage is TRBJ2-5; perhaps D is TRBD1 or TRBD2 (6 bases each). Germline CDR1 is SGHRS and CDR2 is YFSETQ. The CDR3 length is 14 residues. Trimming shortened V by 1 base and J by 2 bases, and 9 bases separated the two germline ends. DNA for the CDR3: TGCGCCAGCAGCTTGCCGGGGGCACAAGAGACCCAGTACTTC. It translates to CASSLPGAQETQYF. The whole variable domain, remainder taken from reference TRBV5-1 and TRBJ2-5, is KAGVTQTPRYLIKTRGQQVTLSCSPISGHRSVSWYQQTPGQGLQFLFEYFSETQRNKGNFPGRFSGRQFSNSRSEMNVSTLELGDSALYLCASSLPGAQETQYFGPGTRLLVL.

This clone has a handful of counts. The rearrangement links TRBV7-9 to TRBJ1-4; tentatively, D is TRBD1 (6 bases). The CDR3 loop spans 16 amino acids. Germline loops: CDR1 SEHNR, CDR2 FQNEAQ (reference sequence). V was clipped by 1 base and J by 8 bases, with 17 bases between them. The CDR3 region has the DNA TGTGCCAGCAGCTTAGAAACAGGGCTGGGAGGAGAAAAACTGTTTTTT. This encodes CASSLETGLGGEKLFF.

This sequence joins TRBV19 and TRBJ2-7; 7 nucleotides line up with TRBD2. CDR3 length: 15 residues. The V and J ends lost 0 bases and 2 bases, in that order; junction bases with no gene match: 4. Germline-derived CDR1 and CDR2 are LNHDA and SQIVND (reference sequence). CDR3 nucleotides: TGTGCCAGTAGTATAGATGGGCGGGGGACCTACGAGCAGTACTTC. It specifies CASSIDGRGTYEQYF. Full variable domain (missing parts from reference TRBV19 and TRBJ2-7): DGGITQSPKYLFRKEGQNVTLSCEQNLNHDAMYWYRQDPGQGLRLIYYSQIVNDFQKGDIAEGYSVSREKKESFPLTVTSAQKNPTAFYLCASSIDGRGTYEQYFGPGTRLTVT.

V and J are TRBV5-1 and TRBJ1-2, with D uncertain. CDR3 length equals 13 residues. V shed 2 bases and J shed 3 bases, with 8 bases lying between them. Germline V gives CDR1 SGHRS, CDR2 YFSETQ. CDR3 protein: CASSFGRDYGYTF. CDR3 DNA sequence: TGCGCCAGCAGCTTCGGCAGAGACTATGGCTACACCTTC. Using reference TRBV5-1 and TRBJ1-2 for the parts outside the CDR3, the full variable domain is KAGVTQTPRYLIKTRGQQVTLSCSPISGHRSVSWYQQTPGQGLQFLFEYFSETQRNKGNFPGRFSGRQFSNSRSEMNVSTLELGDSALYLCASSFGRDYGYTFGSGTRLTVV.

CDR3 sequence (DNA): TGTGCCAGTAGTGTGGGCGCCCGTAGCTCCTACGAGCAGTACTTC. Translating it yields CASSVGARSSYEQYF. The chain uses TRBV19 and TRBJ2-7; no clear D gene. Trimming left V 5 bases short and J 0 bases short, with 14 bases between. Germline CDR1 is LNHDA and CDR2 is SQIVND (reference sequence). The CDR3 is 15 amino acids.

In this sample, this clone turned up a few times. The V call is TRBV5-1, the J call TRBJ2-3; 14 positions match TRBD2. CDR1 SGHRS and CDR2 YFSETQ come from the germline V gene. This CDR3 is 18 amino acids long. V was clipped by 1 base and J by 3 bases; unmatched bases: 7. The CDR3: CASSLLGTSGRRTDTQYF. The CDR3 region has the DNA TGCGCCAGCAGCTTGTTGGGGACTAGCGGGAGAAGAACAGATACGCAGTATTTT.

The rearrangement links TRBV4-1 to TRBJ2-2, with D possibly being TRBD2 (7 bases). This CDR3 contains 17 residues. Trimming removed 4 bases at V and 6 bases at J, with 21 bases between. The germline V gene has CDR1 MGHRA and CDR2 YSYEKL. The CDR3 nucleotides are TGCGCCAGCAGCCCTCGGGGGGCGGGCGAAATCGCCGGGGAGCTGTTTTTT. Protein sequence: CASSPRGAGEIAGELFF.